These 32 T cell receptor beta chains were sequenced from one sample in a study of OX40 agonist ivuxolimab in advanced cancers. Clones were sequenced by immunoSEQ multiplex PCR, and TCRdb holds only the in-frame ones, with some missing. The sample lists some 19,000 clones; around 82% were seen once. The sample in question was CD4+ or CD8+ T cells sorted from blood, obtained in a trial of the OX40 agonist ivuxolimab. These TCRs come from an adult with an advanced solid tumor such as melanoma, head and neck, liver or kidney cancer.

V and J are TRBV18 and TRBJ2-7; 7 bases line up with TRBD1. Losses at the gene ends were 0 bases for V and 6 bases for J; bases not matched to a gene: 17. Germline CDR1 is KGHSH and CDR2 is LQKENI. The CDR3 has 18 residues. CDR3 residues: CASSPPTSQTGLVREQYF. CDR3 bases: TGTGCCAGCTCACCACCAACATCCCAGACAGGGTTAGTTCGCGAGCAGTACTTC.

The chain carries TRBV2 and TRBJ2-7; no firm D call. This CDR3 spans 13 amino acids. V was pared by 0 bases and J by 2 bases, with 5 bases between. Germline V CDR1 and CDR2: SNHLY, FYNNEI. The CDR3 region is CASSEAPTYEQYF. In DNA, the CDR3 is TGTGCCAGCAGTGAAGCCCCTACCTACGAGCAGTACTTC.

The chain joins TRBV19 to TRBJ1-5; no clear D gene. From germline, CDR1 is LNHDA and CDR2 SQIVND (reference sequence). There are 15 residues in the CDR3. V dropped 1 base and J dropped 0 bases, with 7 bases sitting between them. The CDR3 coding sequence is TGTGCCAGTAGTATAGTTGGTAATAGCAATCAGCCCCAGCATTTT. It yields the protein CASSIVGNSNQPQHF.

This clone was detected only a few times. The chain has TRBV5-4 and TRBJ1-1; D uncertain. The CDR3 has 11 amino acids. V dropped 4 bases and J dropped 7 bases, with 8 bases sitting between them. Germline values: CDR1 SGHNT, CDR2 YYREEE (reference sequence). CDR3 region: CASSLGLEAFF. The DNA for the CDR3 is TGTGCCAGCAGCCTGGGCCTTGAAGCTTTCTTT.

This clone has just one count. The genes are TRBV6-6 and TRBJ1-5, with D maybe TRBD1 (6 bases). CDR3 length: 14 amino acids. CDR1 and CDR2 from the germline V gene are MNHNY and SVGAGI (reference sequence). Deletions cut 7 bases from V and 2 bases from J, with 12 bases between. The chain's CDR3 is CASIKGEGNQPQHF. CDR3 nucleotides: TGTGCCAGCATTAAGGGGGAGGGCAATCAGCCCCAGCATTTT.

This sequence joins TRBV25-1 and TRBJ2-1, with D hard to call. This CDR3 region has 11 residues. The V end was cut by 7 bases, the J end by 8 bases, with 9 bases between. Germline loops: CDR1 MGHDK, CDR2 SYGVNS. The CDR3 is CASTQFDEQFF. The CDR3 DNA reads TGTGCCAGCACTCAATTCGATGAGCAGTTCTTC.

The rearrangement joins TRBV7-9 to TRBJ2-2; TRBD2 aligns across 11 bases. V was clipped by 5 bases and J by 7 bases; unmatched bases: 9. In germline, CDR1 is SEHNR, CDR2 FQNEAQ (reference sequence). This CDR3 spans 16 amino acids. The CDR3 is CASSPRIAGGSGELFF. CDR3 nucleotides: TGTGCCAGCAGCCCCCGGATAGCGGGAGGGAGCGGGGAGCTGTTTTTT. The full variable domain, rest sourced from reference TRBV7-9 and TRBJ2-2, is DTGVSQNPRHKITKRGQNVTFRCDPISEHNRLYWYRQTLGQGPEFLTYFQNEAQLEKSRLLSDRFSAERPKGSFSTLEIQRTEQGDSAMYLCASSPRIAGGSGELFFGEGSRLTVL.

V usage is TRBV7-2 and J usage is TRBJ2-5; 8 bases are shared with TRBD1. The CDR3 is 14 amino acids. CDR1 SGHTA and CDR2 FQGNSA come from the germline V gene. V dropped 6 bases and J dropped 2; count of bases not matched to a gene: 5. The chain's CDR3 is CASRSQGDQETQYF. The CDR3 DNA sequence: TGTGCCAGCAGATCACAGGGGGATCAAGAGACCCAGTACTTC.

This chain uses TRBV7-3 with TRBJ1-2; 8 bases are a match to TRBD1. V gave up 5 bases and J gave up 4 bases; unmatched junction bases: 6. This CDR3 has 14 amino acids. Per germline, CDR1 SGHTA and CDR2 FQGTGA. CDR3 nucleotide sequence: TGTGCCAGCAGCCCCGGACAGGGCGCCTATGGCTACACCTTC. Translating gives CASSPGQGAYGYTF.

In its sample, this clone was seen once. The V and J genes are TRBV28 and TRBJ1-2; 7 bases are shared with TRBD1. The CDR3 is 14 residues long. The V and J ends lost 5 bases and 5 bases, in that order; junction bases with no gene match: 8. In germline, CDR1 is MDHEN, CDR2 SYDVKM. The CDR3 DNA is TGTGCCAGCAGTCCAGGGGGGCGCAGATATGGCTACACCTTC. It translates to CASSPGGRRYGYTF.

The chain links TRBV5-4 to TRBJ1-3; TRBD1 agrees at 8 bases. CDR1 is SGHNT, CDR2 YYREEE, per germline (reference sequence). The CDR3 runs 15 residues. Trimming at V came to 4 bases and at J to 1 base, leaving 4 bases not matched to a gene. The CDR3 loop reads CASSPGDRSGNTIYF. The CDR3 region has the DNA TGTGCCAGCAGCCCGGGGGACAGGTCTGGAAACACCATATATTTT.

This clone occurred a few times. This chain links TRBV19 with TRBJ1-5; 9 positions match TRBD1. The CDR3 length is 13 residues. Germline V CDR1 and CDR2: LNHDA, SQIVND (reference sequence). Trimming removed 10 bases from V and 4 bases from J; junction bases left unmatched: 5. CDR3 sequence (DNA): TGTGCCACCGCGGGACAGGGAAATCAGCCCCAGCATTTT. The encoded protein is CATAGQGNQPQHF.

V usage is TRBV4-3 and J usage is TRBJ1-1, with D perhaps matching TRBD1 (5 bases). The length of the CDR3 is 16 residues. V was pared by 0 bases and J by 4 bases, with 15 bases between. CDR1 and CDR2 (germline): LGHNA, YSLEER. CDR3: CASSQELAARGTEAFF. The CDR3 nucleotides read TGCGCCAGCAGCCAAGAGTTGGCGGCAAGGGGCACTGAAGCTTTCTTT.

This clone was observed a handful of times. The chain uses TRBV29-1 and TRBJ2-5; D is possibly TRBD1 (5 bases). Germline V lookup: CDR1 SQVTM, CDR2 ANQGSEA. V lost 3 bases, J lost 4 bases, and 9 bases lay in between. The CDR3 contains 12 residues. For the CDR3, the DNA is TGCAGCGTTGAGAAGGGGCCAGAGACCCAGTACTTC. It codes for CSVEKGPETQYF.

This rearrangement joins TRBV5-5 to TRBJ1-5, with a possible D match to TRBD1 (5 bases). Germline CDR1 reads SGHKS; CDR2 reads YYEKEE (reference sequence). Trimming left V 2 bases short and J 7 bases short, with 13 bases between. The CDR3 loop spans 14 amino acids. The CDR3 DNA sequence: TGTGCCAGCAGCTTCGGGCAGGGTGTGCAGCCCCAGCATTTT. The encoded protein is CASSFGQGVQPQHF.

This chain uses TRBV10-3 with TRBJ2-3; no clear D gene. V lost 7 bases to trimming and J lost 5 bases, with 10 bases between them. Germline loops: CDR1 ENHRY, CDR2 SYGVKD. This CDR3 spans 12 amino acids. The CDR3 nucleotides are TGTGCCATCAATGGAGCCGGAGATACGCAGTATTTT. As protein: CAINGAGDTQYF.

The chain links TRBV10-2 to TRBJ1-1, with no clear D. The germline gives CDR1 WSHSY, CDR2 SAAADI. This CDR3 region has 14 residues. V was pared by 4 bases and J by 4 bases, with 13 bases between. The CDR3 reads CASSVLPPGTEAFF. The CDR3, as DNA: TGCGCCAGCAGTGTTTTGCCCCCGGGCACTGAAGCTTTCTTT.

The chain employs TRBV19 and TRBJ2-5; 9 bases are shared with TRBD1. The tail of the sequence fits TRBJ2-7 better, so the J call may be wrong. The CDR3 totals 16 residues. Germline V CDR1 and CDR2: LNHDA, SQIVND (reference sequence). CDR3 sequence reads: CASSIGGGTGTREQYF. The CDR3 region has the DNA TGTGCCAGTAGTATAGGAGGCGGGACAGGGACGCGCGAGCAGTACTTC.

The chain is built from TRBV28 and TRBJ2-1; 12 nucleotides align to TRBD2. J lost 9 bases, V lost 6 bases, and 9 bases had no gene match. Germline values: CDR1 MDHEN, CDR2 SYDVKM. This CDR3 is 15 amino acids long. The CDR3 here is CASRPLASGRVEQFF. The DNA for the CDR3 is TGTGCCAGCAGGCCCCTTGCTAGCGGGAGGGTTGAGCAGTTCTTC.

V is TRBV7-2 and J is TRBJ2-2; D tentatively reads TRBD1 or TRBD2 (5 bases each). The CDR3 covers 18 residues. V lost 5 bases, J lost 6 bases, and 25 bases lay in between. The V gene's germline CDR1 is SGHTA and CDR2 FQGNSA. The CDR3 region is CASSPLGGLTLGAGELFF. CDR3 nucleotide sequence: TGTGCCAGCAGCCCGCTCGGCGGGCTTACCCTAGGGGCCGGGGAGCTGTTTTTT.

CDR3 sequence: CASSRGASSYEQYF. For the CDR3, the DNA is TGTGCCAGCAGCCGGGGAGCGAGCTCCTACGAGCAGTACTTC. J is TRBJ2-5 and V is TRBV5-4; possibly TRBD2 for D (5 bases). The tail of the sequence fits TRBJ2-7 better, so the J call may be wrong. CDR1 is SGHNT, CDR2 YYREEE, per germline (reference sequence). The CDR3 sequence is 14 residues long.

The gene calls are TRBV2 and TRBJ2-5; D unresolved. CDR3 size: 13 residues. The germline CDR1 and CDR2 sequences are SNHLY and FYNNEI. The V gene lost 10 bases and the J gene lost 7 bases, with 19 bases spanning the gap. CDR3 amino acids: CATTTSPESTQYF. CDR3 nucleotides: TGTGCCACCACGACATCACCGGAGTCGACCCAGTACTTC.

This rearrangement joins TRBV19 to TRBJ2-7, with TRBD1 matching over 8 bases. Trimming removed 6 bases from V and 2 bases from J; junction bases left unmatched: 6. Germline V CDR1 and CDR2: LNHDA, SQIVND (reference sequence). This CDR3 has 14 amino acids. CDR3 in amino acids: CASSYTGGPYEQYF. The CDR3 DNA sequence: TGTGCCAGTAGCTATACAGGGGGACCCTACGAGCAGTACTTC.

CDR3 in DNA: TGTGCCAGCAGCTCGTACGGGACTAGTTACTTCTTC. It codes for CASSSYGTSYFF. This chain links TRBV14 with TRBJ2-1, with 8 bases identical to TRBD2. There are 12 residues in the CDR3. The trim removed 5 bases at V and 16 bases at J, leaving 10 bases unmatched. Germline-derived CDR1 and CDR2 are SGHDN and FVKESK.

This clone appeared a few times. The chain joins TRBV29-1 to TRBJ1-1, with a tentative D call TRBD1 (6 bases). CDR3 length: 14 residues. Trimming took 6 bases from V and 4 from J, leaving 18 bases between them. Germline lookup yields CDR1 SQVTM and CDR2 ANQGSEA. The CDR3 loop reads CSVALQGHGTEAFF. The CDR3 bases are TGCAGCGTGGCCCTTCAGGGGCATGGCACTGAAGCTTTCTTT.

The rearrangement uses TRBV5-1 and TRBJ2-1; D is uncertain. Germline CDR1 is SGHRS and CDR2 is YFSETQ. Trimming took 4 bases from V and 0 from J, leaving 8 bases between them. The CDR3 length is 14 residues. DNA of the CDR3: TGCGCCAGCAGCACGGAGAGCTCCTACAATGAGCAGTTCTTC. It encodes CASSTESSYNEQFF.

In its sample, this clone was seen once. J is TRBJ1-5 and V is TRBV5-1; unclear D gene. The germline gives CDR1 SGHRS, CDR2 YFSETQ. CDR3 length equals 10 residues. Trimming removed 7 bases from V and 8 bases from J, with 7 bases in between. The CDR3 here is CASGSKPQHF. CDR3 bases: TGCGCCAGCGGTTCGAAGCCCCAGCATTTT.

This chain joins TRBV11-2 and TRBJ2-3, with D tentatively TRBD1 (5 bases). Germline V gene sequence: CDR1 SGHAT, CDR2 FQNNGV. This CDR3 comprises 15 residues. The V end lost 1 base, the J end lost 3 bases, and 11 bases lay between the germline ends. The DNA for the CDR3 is TGTGCCAGCAGCTTAGCATCAGGGTTAACAGATACGCAGTATTTT. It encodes CASSLASGLTDTQYF.

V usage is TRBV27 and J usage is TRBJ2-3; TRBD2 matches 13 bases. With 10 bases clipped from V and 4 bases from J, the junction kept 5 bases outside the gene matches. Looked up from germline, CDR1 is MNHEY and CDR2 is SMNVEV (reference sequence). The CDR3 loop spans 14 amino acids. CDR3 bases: TGTGCCACCGGACTAGCGGGAGTTTCAGATACGCAGTATTTT. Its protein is CATGLAGVSDTQYF.

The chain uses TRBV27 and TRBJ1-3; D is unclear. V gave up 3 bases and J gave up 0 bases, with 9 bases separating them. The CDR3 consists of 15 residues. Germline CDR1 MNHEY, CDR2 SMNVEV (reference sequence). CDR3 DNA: TGTGCCAGCAGTTTTAACCCCAACTCTGGAAACACCATATATTTT. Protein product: CASSFNPNSGNTIYF.

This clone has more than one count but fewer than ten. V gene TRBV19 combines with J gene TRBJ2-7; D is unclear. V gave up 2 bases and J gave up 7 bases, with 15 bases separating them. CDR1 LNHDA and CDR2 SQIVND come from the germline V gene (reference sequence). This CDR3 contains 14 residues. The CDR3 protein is CASSISPAVGEQYF. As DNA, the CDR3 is TGTGCCAGTAGTATAAGTCCCGCGGTGGGGGAGCAGTACTTC.

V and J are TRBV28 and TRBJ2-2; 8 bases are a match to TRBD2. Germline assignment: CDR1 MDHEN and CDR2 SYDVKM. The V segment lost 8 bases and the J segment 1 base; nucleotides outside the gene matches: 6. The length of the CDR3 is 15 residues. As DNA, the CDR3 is TGTGCCAGCGGAAGCGGGAGAGGGAACACCGGGGAGCTGTTTTTT. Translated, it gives CASGSGRGNTGELFF.